These 16 T cell receptor beta chains share one sample of origin, sequenced in a study of blood T cells in healthy people across ages. Combining a sample-barcoded 5' primer with a J-beta primer mix, a second PCR ran for roughly 7 to 12 cycles. TCRdb passed the 5' RACE reads through MiXCR, listing each CDR3 protein once. This table has 750,000 to 1,000,000 distinct CDR3 sequences, about 27% appearing once. Another study also made use of these data, one on T cells of mothers and their children.

Sample: blood. The receptor source for this set is a middle-aged woman in good health.

The gene calls are TRBV19 and TRBJ1-5; D not certain. The V gene's germline CDR1 is LNHDA and CDR2 SQIVND (reference sequence). V was cut by 4 bases and J by 3 bases, with 7 bases left in between. The CDR3 loop spans 13 amino acids. This CDR3 reads CASSTSPNQPQHF. DNA for the CDR3: TGTGCCAGTAGTACTTCGCCCAATCAGCCCCAGCATTTT.

This clonotype was seen a handful of times. The V call is TRBV7-9, the J call TRBJ2-5; 7 positions agree with TRBD2. CDR1 is SEHNR, CDR2 FQNEAQ, per germline (reference sequence). The trim removed 5 bases at V and 2 bases at J, leaving 8 bases unmatched. This CDR3 spans 15 amino acids. CDR3 in DNA: TGTGCCAGCAGCCCGAGCCGGGGGGATCAAGAGACCCAGTACTTC. Translating it yields CASSPSRGDQETQYF.

The chain links TRBV12-3 or TRBV12-4 to TRBJ2-5; 7 bases are shared with TRBD2. This CDR3 comprises 13 residues. Unmatched junction bases numbered 11, after V lost 5 bases and J lost 11 bases. CDR3 DNA: TGTGCCAGCAGTCGTCTCGGGGGGTGGGAGCAGTACTTC. Its protein is CASSRLGGWEQYF.

The sample holds a few counts of this clonotype. V and J are TRBV3-1 and TRBJ1-1, with a possible D match to TRBD1 (6 bases). The CDR3 has 14 residues. Trimming removed 0 bases from V and 7 bases from J, with 12 bases in between. Germline assignment: CDR1 LGHDT and CDR2 YNNKEL (reference sequence). Written as DNA, the CDR3 is TGTGCCAGCAGCCAAGAAGGGGGGCGAAATGAAGCTTTCTTT. Translated: CASSQEGGRNEAFF. The complete variable domain, with remaining parts taken from reference TRBV3-1 and TRBJ1-1, reads DTAVSQTPKYLVTQMGNDKSIKCEQNLGHDTMYWYKQDSKKFLKIMFSYNNKELIINETVPNRFSPKSPDKAHLNLHINSLELGDSAVYFCASSQEGGRNEAFFGQGTRLTVV.

The genes are TRBV18 and TRBJ1-2; weak D call: TRBD1 (5 bases). The length of the CDR3 is 14 residues. Between the trimmed V and J ends, which lost 6 bases and 6 bases, there was a span of 17 bases. Germline loops: CDR1 KGHSH, CDR2 LQKENI. The CDR3 DNA reads as TGTGCCAGCTCCCGTTCGGGGGAGCGGAATGGCTACACCTTC. It codes for CASSRSGERNGYTF.

The rearrangement uses TRBV4-1 and TRBJ1-2; D call uncertain. The CDR3 extends over 21 amino acids. V was trimmed by 1 base and J by 7 bases, leaving 34 bases between them. Per germline, CDR1 MGHRA and CDR2 YSYEKL. The CDR3 reads CASSQVPLNPGSIQRPGGYTF. CDR3 sequence (DNA): TGCGCCAGCAGCCAAGTCCCACTAAACCCGGGGAGTATCCAAAGACCGGGTGGCTACACCTTC.

Many counts were recorded for this clonotype. V and J are TRBV28 and TRBJ2-7, with 11 nucleotides matching TRBD2. V trimming: 1 base; J trimming: 5 bases; junction bases outside the gene matches: 4. Germline CDR1 is MDHEN and CDR2 is SYDVKM. This CDR3 is 15 amino acids long. Here the CDR3 DNA reads TGTGCCAGCAGTTTATCTAGCGGGGGGCAACACGAGCAGTACTTC. Translation gives CASSLSSGGQHEQYF.

This clonotype came up many times. CDR3 in amino acids: CASSLGGRHNEQFF. CDR3 coding DNA: TGTGCCAGCAGCTTAGGAGGGCGACACAATGAGCAGTTCTTC. The chain has TRBV7-2 and TRBJ2-1; a weak D match, TRBD2 (5 bases). Per the germline V gene, CDR1 is SGHTA and CDR2 is FQGNSA. The CDR3 has 14 amino acids. Between the trimmed V and J ends, which lost 1 base and 5 bases, there was a span of 9 bases.

The chain joins TRBV24-1 to TRBJ2-3; perhaps TRBD2 as D (5 bases). The germline V gene has CDR1 KGHDR and CDR2 SFDVKD. Trimming took off 7 bases at V and 4 bases at J, with 14 bases between the two ends. This CDR3 has 14 amino acids. In DNA, the CDR3 is TGTGCCACCAGGGCCCCGGGGAGCCCAGATACGCAGTATTTT. Protein: CATRAPGSPDTQYF.

This clonotype was observed a few times. One end of the junction does not line up with germline, which may come from a read error. The chain links TRBV6-5 to TRBJ2-7, with D perhaps TRBD2 (6 bases). The germline CDR1 and CDR2 sequences are MNHEY and SVGAGI. This CDR3 has 14 residues. CDR3 amino acids: CASTKTEGPYGQYF. The CDR3 region has the DNA TGTGCCAGCACCAAGACGGAGGGACCCTACGGGCAGTACTTC.

The rearrangement uses TRBV29-1 and TRBJ2-1; weak D call: TRBD2 (5 bases). Trimming shortened V by 3 bases and J by 0 bases, and 12 bases separated the two germline ends. From germline, CDR1 is SQVTM and CDR2 ANQGSEA. The CDR3 spans 15 residues. CDR3 sequence reads: CSVDLGRSSYNEQFF. CDR3 bases: TGCAGCGTTGATTTGGGGAGATCCTCCTACAATGAGCAGTTCTTC.

The gene calls are TRBV12-3 or TRBV12-4 and TRBJ1-5, with 9 positions matching TRBD1. The CDR3 is made up of 16 amino acids. The ends lost 7 bases at V and 4 bases at J; junction bases unmatched: 11. The CDR3 DNA is TGTGCCAGCATTCCCGGTTCCGGGACAGGGAATCAGCCCCAGCATTTT. It specifies CASIPGSGTGNQPQHF.

This clonotype has just a few counts. The V gene is TRBV12-3 or TRBV12-4, the J gene TRBJ1-4; no firm D call. CDR3 length: 14 residues. Trimming removed 6 bases at V and 0 bases at J, with 8 bases between. Written as DNA, the CDR3 is TGTGCCAGCAGAACCGGGACAACTAATGAAAAACTGTTTTTT. It specifies CASRTGTTNEKLFF.

The CDR3 reads CASSLERDRTAFF. CDR3 DNA: TGTGCCAGCAGCTTAGAACGGGACAGGACAGCTTTCTTT. The chain links TRBV7-2 to TRBJ1-1; TRBD1 matches 8 bases. The CDR3 has 13 amino acids. The junction had 5 bases not matched to a gene; V was cut back by 1 base and J by 10 bases. Germline CDR1 is SGHTA and CDR2 is FQGNSA.

This chain joins TRBV20-1 and TRBJ2-3; no firm D call. The germline CDR1 and CDR2 sequences are DFQATT and SNEGSKA (reference sequence). The length of the CDR3 is 14 residues. Trimming removed 5 bases from V and 4 bases from J, with 16 bases in between. The chain's CDR3 is CSAPRLGRADTQYF. The CDR3 DNA sequence: TGCAGTGCTCCACGTCTAGGACGGGCAGATACGCAGTATTTT.

Notes on this clonotype: This may come from a read error, since a much larger clone is one base off. V gene TRBV15 combines with J gene TRBJ2-5; the D gene could be TRBD1 or TRBD2 (6 bases each). The CDR3 contains 13 residues. CDR1 and CDR2 from the germline V gene are LNHNV and YYDKDF (reference sequence). The CDR3 nucleotides are TGTGCCGCCAGCAGAGGGGGGCATGGGGAGCAGTACTTC. Translation: CAASRGGHGEQYF.